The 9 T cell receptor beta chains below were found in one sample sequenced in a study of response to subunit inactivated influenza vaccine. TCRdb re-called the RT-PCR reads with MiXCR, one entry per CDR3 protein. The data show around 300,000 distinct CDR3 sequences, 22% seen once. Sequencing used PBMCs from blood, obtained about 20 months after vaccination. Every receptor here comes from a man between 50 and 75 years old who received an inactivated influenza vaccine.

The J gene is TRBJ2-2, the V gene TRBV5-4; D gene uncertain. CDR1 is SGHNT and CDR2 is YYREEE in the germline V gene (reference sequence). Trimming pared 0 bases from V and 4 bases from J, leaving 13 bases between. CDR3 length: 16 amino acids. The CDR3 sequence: CASSLALGVGTGELFF. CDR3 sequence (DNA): TGTGCCAGCAGCTTGGCCCTTGGGGTCGGCACCGGGGAGCTGTTTTTT.

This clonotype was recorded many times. CDR3 residues: CASSQDYGGNTEAFF. The CDR3, as DNA: TGTGCCAGCAGCCAAGACTACGGGGGCAACACTGAAGCTTTCTTT. The genes are TRBV3-1 and TRBJ1-1; a possible D gene is TRBD1 (6 bases). Trimming shortened V by 0 bases and J by 2 bases, and 10 bases separated the two germline ends. CDR3 length: 15 amino acids. The germline V gene has CDR1 LGHDT and CDR2 YNNKEL (reference sequence).

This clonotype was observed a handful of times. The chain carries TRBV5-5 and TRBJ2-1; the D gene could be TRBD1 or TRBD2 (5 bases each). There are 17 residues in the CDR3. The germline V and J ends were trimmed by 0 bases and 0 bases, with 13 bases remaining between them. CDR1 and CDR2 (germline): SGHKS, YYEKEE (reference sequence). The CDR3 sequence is CASSLDIGASSYNEQFF. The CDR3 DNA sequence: TGTGCCAGCAGCTTGGATATCGGGGCGAGCTCCTACAATGAGCAGTTCTTC.

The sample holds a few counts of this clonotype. In nucleotides, the CDR3 is TGCAGCGTTGAGGGAGGTTCTTCTGAAAAACTGTTTTTT. As protein: CSVEGGSSEKLFF. The V and J genes are TRBV29-1 and TRBJ1-4; D is undetermined. Germline V gene sequence: CDR1 SQVTM, CDR2 ANQGSEA. V was clipped by 3 bases and J by 7 bases, with 12 bases between them. The CDR3 is 13 residues long. The whole variable domain, remainder taken from reference TRBV29-1 and TRBJ1-4, is SAVISQKPSRDICQRGTSLTIQCQVDSQVTMMFWYRQQPGQSLTLIATANQGSEATYESGFVIDKFPISRPNLTFSTLTVSNMSPEDSSIYLCSVEGGSSEKLFFGSGTQLSVL.

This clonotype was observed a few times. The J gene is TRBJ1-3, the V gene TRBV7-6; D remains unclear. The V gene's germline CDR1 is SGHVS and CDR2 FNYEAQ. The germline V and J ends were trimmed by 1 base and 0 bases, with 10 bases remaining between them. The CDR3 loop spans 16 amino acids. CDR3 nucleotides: TGTGCCAGCAGCTTAGGGGATATGAGCTCTGGAAACACCATATATTTT. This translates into CASSLGDMSSGNTIYF.

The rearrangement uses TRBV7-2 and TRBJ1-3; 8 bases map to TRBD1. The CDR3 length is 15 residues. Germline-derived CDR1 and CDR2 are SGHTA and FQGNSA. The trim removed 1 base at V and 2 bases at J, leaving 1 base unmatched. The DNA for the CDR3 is TGTGCCAGCAGCTTAGACAGGGGGGCTGGAAACACCATATATTTT. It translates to CASSLDRGAGNTIYF.

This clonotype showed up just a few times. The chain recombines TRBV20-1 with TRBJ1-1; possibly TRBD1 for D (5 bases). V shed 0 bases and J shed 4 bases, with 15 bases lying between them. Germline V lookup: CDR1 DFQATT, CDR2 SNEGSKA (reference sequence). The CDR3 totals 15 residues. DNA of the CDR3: TGCAGTGCTAGAGATGTTACGAGGAGGGGCACTGAAGCTTTCTTT. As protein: CSARDVTRRGTEAFF.

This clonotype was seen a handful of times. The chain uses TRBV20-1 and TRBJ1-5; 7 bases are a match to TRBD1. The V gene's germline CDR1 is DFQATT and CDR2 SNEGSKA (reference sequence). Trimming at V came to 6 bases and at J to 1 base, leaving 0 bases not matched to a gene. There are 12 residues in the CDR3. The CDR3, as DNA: TGCAGTGCACAGGGGAGCAATCAGCCCCAGCATTTT. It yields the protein CSAQGSNQPQHF.

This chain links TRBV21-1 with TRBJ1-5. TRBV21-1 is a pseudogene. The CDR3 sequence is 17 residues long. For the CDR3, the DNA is TGTGCCAGCAGCAAAGTGTGGAGGGTAGGTAGCAATCAGCCCCAGCATTTT. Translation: CASSKVWRVGSNQPQHF.